This T cell receptor (beta chain) emerged from a study of blood T cells in healthy people across ages. Overall study findings and caveats: From one million sequenced T cells, diversity estimates were lower bounds.

A remark on this clonotype: No antigen is known for it.

The donors, all healthy, were Caucasians living in Russia, aged about 6 to 100. The CDR3 is 15 amino acids. Per the germline V gene, CDR1 is SGHTA and CDR2 is FQGNSA. With V trimmed by 5 bases and J by 4 bases, 7 bases remained unmatched. PCR was performed a second time for roughly 7 to 11 cycles using a sample-barcoded 5' primer and a J-beta primer mix. MiXCR, run by TCRdb on the 5' RACE reads, gives a single entry per CDR3 protein. Of roughly 560,000 distinct CDR3 sequences in the sample, 24% were seen once. This same sample was also taken into another study, of T cells of mothers and their children. That source notes: Using approximately 1.6 ug per 15 ul, all extracted RNA underwent cDNA synthesis.

The chain couples TRBV7-2 to TRBJ2-5; 10 bases fit TRBD2. The sequence was obtained from a boy between 10 and 17 years old in good health. The sample consisted of blood. This CDR3 reads CASSSSGRYRETQYF. The CDR3 DNA reads TGTGCCAGCAGCAGTAGCGGGAGGTATCGAGAGACCCAGTACTTC.